This is a list of T cell receptor beta chains from one sample in a study of early T cells in non-severe SARS-CoV-2 infection. Via MiXCR, TCRdb re-called the 5' RACE reads, giving one row per CDR3 protein. The sample shows some 96,000 distinct CDR3 sequences, roughly 11% of them seen only once. The starting material was whole blood, obtained at baseline. The receptors shown here come from an adult who was a healthcare worker with PCR-confirmed SARS-CoV-2 infection or an uninfected control (not recorded which). Each CDR3 is given with its conserved first and last residue. A D gene is named only where the DNA matches it firmly. Size is omitted from some rows. Given values are once, few, many or a class for expanded clones.

CDR3aa: CASSLRGTQPQHF
CDR3nt: TGTGCCAGCAGTTTAAGGGGTACTCAGCCCCAGCATTTT
d_gene: .
abundance: few
v_gene: TRBV27
j_gene: TRBJ1-5

CDR3aa: CASSPRFRQGEDGTDTQYF
CDR3nt: TGTGCCAGCAGCCCTCGGTTCAGGCAGGGAGAGGACGGCACAGATACGCAGTATTTT
d_gene: .
abundance: few
v_gene: TRBV21-1
j_gene: TRBJ2-3

CDR3aa: CASSYGGNYEQYF
CDR3nt: TGTGCCAGCAGCTACGGGGGCAATTACGAGCAGTACTTC
d_gene: .
abundance: .
v_gene: TRBV11-3
j_gene: TRBJ2-7

CDR3aa: CASSPPAGPVNTEAFF
CDR3nt: TGTGCCAGCTCACCACCGGCGGGACCCGTGAACACTGAAGCTTTCTTT
d_gene: .
abundance: .
v_gene: TRBV18
j_gene: TRBJ1-1

CDR3aa: CAISGGETQYF
CDR3nt: TGTGCCATCAGTGGCGGAGAGACCCAGTACTTC
d_gene: .
abundance: .
v_gene: TRBV10-3
j_gene: TRBJ2-5

CDR3aa: CASSLGLQITEAFF
CDR3nt: TGTGCCAGCAGCTTGGGGCTACAGATCACTGAAGCTTTCTTT
d_gene: .
abundance: many
v_gene: TRBV5-6
j_gene: TRBJ1-1

CDR3aa: CASSQEGQGAYGYTF
CDR3nt: TGCGCCAGCAGCCAAGAGGGACAGGGGGCCTATGGCTACACCTTC
d_gene: TRBD1
abundance: many
v_gene: TRBV4-3
j_gene: TRBJ1-2

CDR3aa: CASSYSSGGREKLFF
CDR3nt: TGTGCCAGCAGTTACTCGAGCGGGGGACGAGAAAAACTGTTTTTT
d_gene: .
abundance: few
v_gene: TRBV6-5
j_gene: TRBJ1-4

CDR3aa: CASSWKGSGDTQYF
CDR3nt: TGTGCCAGCAGCTGGAAAGGGTCAGGGGATACGCAGTATTTT
d_gene: .
abundance: many
v_gene: TRBV6-2/TRBV6-3
j_gene: TRBJ2-3

CDR3aa: CASSLFPGGMNTEAFF
CDR3nt: TGTGCCAGCAGCTTATTCCCGGGAGGGATGAACACTGAAGCTTTCTTT
d_gene: .
abundance: .
v_gene: TRBV7-6
j_gene: TRBJ1-1

CDR3aa: CSVERGDRDTDTQYF
CDR3nt: TGCAGCGTTGAGAGAGGGGACAGAGACACAGATACGCAGTATTTT
d_gene: TRBD1
abundance: .
v_gene: TRBV29-1
j_gene: TRBJ2-3

CDR3aa: CASSQWTSGEITYNEQFF
CDR3nt: TGCGCCAGCAGCCAGTGGACTAGCGGGGAGATTACCTACAATGAGCAGTTCTTC
d_gene: TRBD2
abundance: .
v_gene: TRBV4-3
j_gene: TRBJ2-1

CDR3aa: CASSPDESTYEQYF
CDR3nt: TGTGCCAGCAGCCCGGACGAATCAACCTACGAGCAGTACTTC
d_gene: .
abundance: .
v_gene: TRBV12-3/TRBV12-4
j_gene: TRBJ2-7

CDR3aa: CASSPRVDTVGFEPQHF
CDR3nt: TGTGCCAGCAGCCCCAGGGTCGACACAGTTGGATTTGAGCCCCAGCATTTT
d_gene: .
abundance: many
v_gene: TRBV6-5
j_gene: TRBJ1-5

CDR3aa: CASSSLAGGGETQYF
CDR3nt: TGTGCCAGCAGTTCCTTAGCGGGAGGGGGAGAGACCCAGTACTTC
d_gene: TRBD2
abundance: .
v_gene: TRBV28
j_gene: TRBJ2-5

CDR3aa: CASSARGRGETEAFF
CDR3nt: TGTGCCAGCAGTGCTCGAGGACGCGGGGAGACTGAAGCTTTCTTT
d_gene: .
abundance: few
v_gene: TRBV6-1
j_gene: TRBJ1-1

CDR3aa: CASSITDTDTQYF
CDR3nt: TGTGCCAGTAGTATAACTGATACAGATACGCAGTATTTT
d_gene: .
abundance: .
v_gene: TRBV19
j_gene: TRBJ2-3

CDR3aa: CASSLVGAGGEQYF
CDR3nt: TGTGCCAGCAGCTTAGTGGGCGCAGGGGGCGAGCAGTACTTC
d_gene: TRBD1
abundance: .
v_gene: TRBV11-2
j_gene: TRBJ2-7

CDR3aa: CSARVSGRTEAFF
CDR3nt: TGCAGTGCTAGAGTGTCAGGGAGGACTGAAGCTTTCTTT
d_gene: .
abundance: .
v_gene: TRBV20-1
j_gene: TRBJ1-1

CDR3aa: CASSLEHGRNIQYF
CDR3nt: TGTGCCAGCAGTTTAGAGCACGGTAGAAACATTCAGTACTTC
d_gene: .
abundance: .
v_gene: TRBV12-3/TRBV12-4
j_gene: TRBJ2-4

CDR3aa: CASSPSTGQGNNEQFF
CDR3nt: TGTGCCAGCAGCCCTAGTACGGGACAGGGAAACAATGAGCAGTTCTTC
d_gene: TRBD1
abundance: .
v_gene: TRBV11-1
j_gene: TRBJ2-1

CDR3aa: CASSQGKTGNNEQFF
CDR3nt: TGTGCCAGCAGCCAAGGGAAGACAGGGAACAATGAGCAGTTCTTC
d_gene: TRBD1
abundance: few
v_gene: TRBV4-2
j_gene: TRBJ2-1

CDR3aa: CASSFESSYNEQFF
CDR3nt: TGCGCCAGCAGCTTTGAGAGCTCCTACAATGAGCAGTTCTTC
d_gene: .
abundance: .
v_gene: TRBV5-1
j_gene: TRBJ2-1

CDR3aa: CASSVATADMNTEAFF
CDR3nt: TGTGCCAGCAGCGTAGCGACAGCGGACATGAACACTGAAGCTTTCTTT
d_gene: .
abundance: .
v_gene: TRBV9
j_gene: TRBJ1-1

CDR3aa: CASRREKVGELFF
CDR3nt: TGTGCCAGCAGGCGGGAGAAAGTCGGGGAGCTGTTTTTT
d_gene: TRBD2
abundance: few
v_gene: TRBV2
j_gene: TRBJ2-2

CDR3aa: CASKRTSGNTGELFF
CDR3nt: TGTGCCAGCAAGAGGACTAGCGGGAACACCGGGGAGCTGTTTTTT
d_gene: TRBD2
abundance: few
v_gene: TRBV7-2
j_gene: TRBJ2-2

CDR3aa: CASSLGGEKLFF
CDR3nt: TGCGCCAGCAGCTTGGGGGGTGAAAAACTGTTTTTT
d_gene: .
abundance: many
v_gene: TRBV5-1
j_gene: TRBJ1-4

CDR3aa: CASRRFSGAAFF
CDR3nt: TGTGCCAGCAGACGTTTTTCCGGCGCGGCTTTCTTT
d_gene: .
abundance: .
v_gene: TRBV5-8
j_gene: TRBJ1-1

CDR3aa: CASKGLGTDTQYF
CDR3nt: TGTGCCAGTAAAGGATTGGGTACAGATACGCAGTATTTT
d_gene: .
abundance: .
v_gene: TRBV19
j_gene: TRBJ2-3

CDR3aa: CASSLFGEQYF
CDR3nt: TGTGCCAGCAGCTTATTTGGGGAGCAGTACTTC
d_gene: .
abundance: .
v_gene: TRBV5-8
j_gene: TRBJ2-7

CDR3aa: CASRSVRNTEAFF
CDR3nt: TGCGCCAGCAGAAGCGTAAGGAACACTGAAGCTTTCTTT
d_gene: .
abundance: .
v_gene: TRBV5-1
j_gene: TRBJ1-1

CDR3aa: CASSHRAEAFF
CDR3nt: TGTGCCAGCAGCCACCGGGCTGAAGCTTTCTTT
d_gene: .
abundance: .
v_gene: TRBV14
j_gene: TRBJ1-1

CDR3aa: CAISPSRDRGTEAFF
CDR3nt: TGTGCCATCAGTCCTTCCCGGGACAGGGGCACTGAAGCTTTCTTT
d_gene: TRBD1
abundance: many
v_gene: TRBV10-3
j_gene: TRBJ1-1

CDR3aa: CASSLLDSQYF
CDR3nt: TGTGCCAGCAGTTTATTGGACTCTCAGTACTTC
d_gene: .
abundance: .
v_gene: TRBV28
j_gene: TRBJ2-7

CDR3aa: CASSLGSGGLETQYF
CDR3nt: TGTGCCAGCAGCTTAGGTAGCGGGGGGCTGGAGACCCAGTACTTC
d_gene: TRBD2
abundance: few
v_gene: TRBV7-9
j_gene: TRBJ2-5

CDR3aa: CASSGGLAGETQYF
CDR3nt: TGTGCCAGCAGCGGGGGACTAGCTGGAGAGACCCAGTACTTC
d_gene: TRBD2
abundance: .
v_gene: TRBV5-4
j_gene: TRBJ2-5

CDR3aa: CASNKGITDTQYF
CDR3nt: TGTGCCAGCAATAAGGGCATCACAGATACGCAGTATTTT
d_gene: .
abundance: .
v_gene: TRBV12-3/TRBV12-4
j_gene: TRBJ2-3

CDR3aa: CASSPRLYGELFF
CDR3nt: TGTGCCAGCAGCCCCAGGTTGTACGGGGAGCTGTTTTTT
d_gene: .
abundance: .
v_gene: TRBV14
j_gene: TRBJ2-2

CDR3aa: CSVGEDRTGTDTQYF
CDR3nt: TGCAGCGTTGGAGAGGACCGAACGGGCACAGATACGCAGTATTTT
d_gene: .
abundance: .
v_gene: TRBV29-1
j_gene: TRBJ2-3

CDR3aa: CSARDRQGWTEAFF
CDR3nt: TGCAGTGCTAGAGATAGGCAGGGTTGGACTGAAGCTTTCTTT
d_gene: .
abundance: many
v_gene: TRBV20-1
j_gene: TRBJ1-1

CDR3aa: CSVFTGTSAYEQYF
CDR3nt: TGCAGCGTTTTTACAGGTACCTCGGCCTACGAGCAGTACTTC
d_gene: .
abundance: few
v_gene: TRBV29-1
j_gene: TRBJ2-7

CDR3aa: CASRNRDWEAFF
CDR3nt: TGTGCAAGTCGTAACAGGGACTGGGAAGCTTTCTTT
d_gene: .
abundance: .
v_gene: TRBV12-2
j_gene: TRBJ1-1

CDR3aa: CASSLFSPNEQFF
CDR3nt: TGTGCCAGCAGCTTATTCAGCCCCAATGAGCAGTTCTTC
d_gene: .
abundance: many
v_gene: TRBV11-1
j_gene: TRBJ2-1

CDR3aa: CASSMRDRGPFQYLRSSYEQYF
CDR3nt: TGCGCCAGCAGTATGAGAGACAGGGGGCCTTTCCAATACCTAAGGAGCTCCTACGAGCAGTACTTC
d_gene: TRBD1
abundance: many
v_gene: TRBV10-1
j_gene: TRBJ2-7

CDR3aa: CSAISPQRGKQFF
CDR3nt: TGCAGTGCGATCTCACCTCAGCGGGGGAAGCAGTTCTTC
d_gene: TRBD2
abundance: .
v_gene: TRBV20-1
j_gene: TRBJ2-1

CDR3aa: CATRSSRIENTEAFF
CDR3nt: TGTGCCACCAGGTCGAGTAGGATAGAGAACACTGAAGCTTTCTTT
d_gene: .
abundance: many
v_gene: TRBV24-1
j_gene: TRBJ1-1

CDR3aa: CASSQDYGSYEQYF
CDR3nt: TGTGCCAGCAGCCAAGATTACGGCTCCTACGAGCAGTACTTC
d_gene: .
abundance: many
v_gene: TRBV14
j_gene: TRBJ2-7